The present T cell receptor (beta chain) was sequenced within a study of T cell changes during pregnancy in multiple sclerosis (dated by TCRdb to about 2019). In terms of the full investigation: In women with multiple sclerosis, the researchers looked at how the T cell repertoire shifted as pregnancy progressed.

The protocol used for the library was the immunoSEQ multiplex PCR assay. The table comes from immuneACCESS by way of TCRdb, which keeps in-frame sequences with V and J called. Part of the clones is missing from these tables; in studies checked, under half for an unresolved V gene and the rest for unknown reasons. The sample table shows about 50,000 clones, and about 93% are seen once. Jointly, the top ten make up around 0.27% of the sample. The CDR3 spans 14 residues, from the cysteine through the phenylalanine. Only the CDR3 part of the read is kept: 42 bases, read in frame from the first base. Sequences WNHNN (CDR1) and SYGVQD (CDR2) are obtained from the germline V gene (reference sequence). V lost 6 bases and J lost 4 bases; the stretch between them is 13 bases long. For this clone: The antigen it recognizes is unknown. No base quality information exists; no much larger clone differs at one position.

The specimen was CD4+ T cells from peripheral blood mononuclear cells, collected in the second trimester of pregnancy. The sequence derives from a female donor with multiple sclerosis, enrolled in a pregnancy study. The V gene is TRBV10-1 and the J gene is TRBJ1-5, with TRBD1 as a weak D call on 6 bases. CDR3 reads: CASSRGQPNQPQHF. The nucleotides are TGCGCCAGCAGCAGAGGACAGCCAAATCAGCCCCAGCATTTT.